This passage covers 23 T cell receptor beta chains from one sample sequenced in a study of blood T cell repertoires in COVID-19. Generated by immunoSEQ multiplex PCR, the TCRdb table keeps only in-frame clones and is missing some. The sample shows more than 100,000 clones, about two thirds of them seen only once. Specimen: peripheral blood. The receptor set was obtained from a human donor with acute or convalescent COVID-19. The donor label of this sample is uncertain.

The CDR3 nucleotides are TGTGCCAGCAGTAAACAGGGAGGCACAGATACGCAGTATTTT. It codes for CASSKQGGTDTQYF. The V call is TRBV6-5, the J call TRBJ2-3, with D perhaps TRBD1 (6 bases). The CDR3 runs 14 residues. Per germline, CDR1 MNHEY and CDR2 SVGAGI. The ends were cut back, 5 bases at V and 1 base at J, with 10 bases in the middle.

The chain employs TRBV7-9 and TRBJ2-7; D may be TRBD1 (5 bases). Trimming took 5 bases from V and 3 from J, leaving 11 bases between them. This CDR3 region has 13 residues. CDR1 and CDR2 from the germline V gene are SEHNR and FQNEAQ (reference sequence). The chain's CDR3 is CASSHTQDYEQYF. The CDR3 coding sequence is TGTGCCAGCAGCCATACACAGGACTACGAGCAGTACTTC.

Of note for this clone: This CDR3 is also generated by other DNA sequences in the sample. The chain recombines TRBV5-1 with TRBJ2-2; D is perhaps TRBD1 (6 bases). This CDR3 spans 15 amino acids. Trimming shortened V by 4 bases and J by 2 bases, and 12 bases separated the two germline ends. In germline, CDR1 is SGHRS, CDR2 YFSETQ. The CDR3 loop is CASSPRQVNTGELFF. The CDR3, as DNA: TGCGCCAGCAGCCCCCGACAGGTCAACACCGGGGAGCTGTTTTTT. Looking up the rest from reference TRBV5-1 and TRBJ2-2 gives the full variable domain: KAGVTQTPRYLIKTRGQQVTLSCSPISGHRSVSWYQQTPGQGLQFLFEYFSETQRNKGNFPGRFSGRQFSNSRSEMNVSTLELGDSALYLCASSPRQVNTGELFFGEGSRLTVL.

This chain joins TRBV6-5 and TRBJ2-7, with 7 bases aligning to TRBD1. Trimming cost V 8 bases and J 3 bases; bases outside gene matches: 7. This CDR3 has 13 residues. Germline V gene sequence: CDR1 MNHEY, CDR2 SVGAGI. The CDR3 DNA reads TGTGCCAGCTCCGGGGCAGGGGGCTACGAGCAGTACTTC. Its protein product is CASSGAGGYEQYF.

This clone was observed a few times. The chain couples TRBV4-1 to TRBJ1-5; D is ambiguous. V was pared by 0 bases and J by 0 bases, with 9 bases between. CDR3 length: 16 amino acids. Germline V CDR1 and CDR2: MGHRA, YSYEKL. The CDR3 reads CASSQDEGISNQPQHF. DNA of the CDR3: TGCGCCAGCAGCCAAGATGAGGGAATTAGCAATCAGCCCCAGCATTTT.

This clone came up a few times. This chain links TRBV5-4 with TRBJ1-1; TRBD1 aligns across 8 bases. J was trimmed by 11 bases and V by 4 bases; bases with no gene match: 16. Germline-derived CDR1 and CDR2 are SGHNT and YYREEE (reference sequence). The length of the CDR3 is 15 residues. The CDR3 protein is CASSPVRGLVGTAFF. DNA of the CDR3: TGTGCCAGCAGCCCGGTCAGGGGGCTTGTGGGAACGGCTTTCTTT.

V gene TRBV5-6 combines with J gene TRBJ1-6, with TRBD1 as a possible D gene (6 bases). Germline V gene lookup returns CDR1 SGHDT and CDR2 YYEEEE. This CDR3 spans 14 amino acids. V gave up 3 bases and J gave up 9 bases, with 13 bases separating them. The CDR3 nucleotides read TGTGCCAGCAGCTACGGGCAGGGGATTTCACCCCTCCACTTT. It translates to CASSYGQGISPLHF.

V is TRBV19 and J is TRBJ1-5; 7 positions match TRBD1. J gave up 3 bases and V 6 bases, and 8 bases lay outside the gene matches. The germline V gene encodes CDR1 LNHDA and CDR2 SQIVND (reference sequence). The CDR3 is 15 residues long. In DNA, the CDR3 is TGTGCCAGTAGCGTACAGGGGACGAACAATCAGCCCCAGCATTTT. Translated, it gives CASSVQGTNNQPQHF.

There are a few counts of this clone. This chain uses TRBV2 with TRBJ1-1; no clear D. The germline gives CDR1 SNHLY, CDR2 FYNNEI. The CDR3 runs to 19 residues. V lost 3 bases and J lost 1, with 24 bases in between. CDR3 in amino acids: CASSDSDSEAQRANTEAFF. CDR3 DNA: TGTGCCAGCAGTGATAGCGATTCAGAGGCCCAAAGGGCGAACACTGAAGCTTTCTTT.

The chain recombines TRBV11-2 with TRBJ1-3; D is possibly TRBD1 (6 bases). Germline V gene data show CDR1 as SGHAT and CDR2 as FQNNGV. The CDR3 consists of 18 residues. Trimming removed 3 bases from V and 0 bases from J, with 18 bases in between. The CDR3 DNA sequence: TGTGCCAGCAGCTTGATGGTGACAGGTTTTTCCTCTGGAAACACCATATATTTT. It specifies CASSLMVTGFSSGNTIYF.

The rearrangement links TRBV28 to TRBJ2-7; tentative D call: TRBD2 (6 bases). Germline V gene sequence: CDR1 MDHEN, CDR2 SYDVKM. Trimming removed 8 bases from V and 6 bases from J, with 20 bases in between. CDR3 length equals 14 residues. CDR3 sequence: CASGPRGGYPEQYV. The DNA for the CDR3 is TGTGCCAGCGGGCCCCGGGGAGGCTACCCCGAGCAGTACGTC.

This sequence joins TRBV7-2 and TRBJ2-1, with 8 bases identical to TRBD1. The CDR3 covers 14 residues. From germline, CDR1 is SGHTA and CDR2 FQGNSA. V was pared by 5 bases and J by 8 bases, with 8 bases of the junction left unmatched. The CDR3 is CASSPRTGMYEQFF. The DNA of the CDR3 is TGTGCCAGCAGCCCGCGGACAGGGATGTATGAGCAGTTCTTC.

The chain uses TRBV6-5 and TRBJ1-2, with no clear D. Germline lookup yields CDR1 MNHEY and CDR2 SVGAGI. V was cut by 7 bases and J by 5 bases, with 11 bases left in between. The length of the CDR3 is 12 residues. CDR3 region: CASKRGHYGYTF. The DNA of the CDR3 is TGTGCCAGCAAGAGAGGGCATTATGGCTACACCTTC.

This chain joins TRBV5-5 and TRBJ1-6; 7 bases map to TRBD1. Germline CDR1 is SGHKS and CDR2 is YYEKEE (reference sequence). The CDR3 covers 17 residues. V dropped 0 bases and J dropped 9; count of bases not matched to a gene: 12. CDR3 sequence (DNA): TGTGCCAGCAGCTTGGACGATCCGACAGGGCGAATTTCACCCCTCCACTTT. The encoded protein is CASSLDDPTGRISPLHF.

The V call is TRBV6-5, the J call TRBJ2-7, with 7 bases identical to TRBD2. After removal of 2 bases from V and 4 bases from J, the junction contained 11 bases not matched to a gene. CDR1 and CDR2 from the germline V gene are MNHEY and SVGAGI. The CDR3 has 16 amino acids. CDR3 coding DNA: TGTGCCAGCAGTTACGGGCGAGGTGCGGGAGTATACGAGCAGTACTTC. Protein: CASSYGRGAGVYEQYF.

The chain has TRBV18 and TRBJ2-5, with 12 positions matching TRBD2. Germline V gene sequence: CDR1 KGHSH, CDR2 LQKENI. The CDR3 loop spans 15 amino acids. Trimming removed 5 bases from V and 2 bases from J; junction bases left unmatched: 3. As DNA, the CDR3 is TGTGCCAGCTCAAAACTAGCGGGGGGACAAGAGACCCAGTACTTC. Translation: CASSKLAGGQETQYF.

In DNA form, the CDR3 reads TGTGCCAGCAGCTTAAACAGGGCATATGAGCAGTACGTC. It translates to CASSLNRAYEQYV. V is TRBV7-9 and J is TRBJ2-7; the D gene is possibly TRBD1 (6 bases). This CDR3 contains 13 residues. Germline V gene sequence: CDR1 SEHNR, CDR2 FQNEAQ (reference sequence). Trimming pared 2 bases from V and 7 bases from J, leaving 12 bases between.

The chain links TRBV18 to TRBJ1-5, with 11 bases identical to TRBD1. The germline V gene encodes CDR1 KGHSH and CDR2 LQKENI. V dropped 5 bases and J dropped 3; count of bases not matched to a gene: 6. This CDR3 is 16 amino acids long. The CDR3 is CASSSGQGAINQPQHF. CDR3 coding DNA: TGTGCCAGCTCATCTGGACAGGGGGCGATCAATCAGCCCCAGCATTTT.

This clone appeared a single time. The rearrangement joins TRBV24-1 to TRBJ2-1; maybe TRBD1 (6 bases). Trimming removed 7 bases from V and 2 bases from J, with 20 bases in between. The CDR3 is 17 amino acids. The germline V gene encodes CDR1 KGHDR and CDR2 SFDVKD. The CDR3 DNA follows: TGTGCCACCAGCCCTATTGGGGACAAGGGCGCCTACAATGAGCAGTTCTTC. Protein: CATSPIGDKGAYNEQFF.

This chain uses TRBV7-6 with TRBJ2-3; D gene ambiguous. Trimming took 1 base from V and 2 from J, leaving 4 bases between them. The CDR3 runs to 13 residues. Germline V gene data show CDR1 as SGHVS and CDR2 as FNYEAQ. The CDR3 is CASSLDTTDTQYF. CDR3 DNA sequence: TGTGCCAGCAGCTTAGACACCACAGATACGCAGTATTTT.

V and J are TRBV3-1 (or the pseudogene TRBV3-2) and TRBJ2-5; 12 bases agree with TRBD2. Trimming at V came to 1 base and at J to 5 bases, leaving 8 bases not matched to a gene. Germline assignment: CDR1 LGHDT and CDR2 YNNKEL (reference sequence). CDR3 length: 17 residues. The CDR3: CASSQGASGGAWETQYF. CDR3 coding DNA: TGTGCCAGCAGCCAAGGGGCTAGCGGGGGGGCCTGGGAGACCCAGTACTTC.

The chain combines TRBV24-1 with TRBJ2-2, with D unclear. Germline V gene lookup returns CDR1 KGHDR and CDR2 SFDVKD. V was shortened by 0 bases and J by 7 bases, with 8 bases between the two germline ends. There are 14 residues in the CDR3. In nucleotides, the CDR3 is TGTGCCACCAGTGATTTGGGTGAGGTCGGGGAGCTGTTTTTT. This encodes CATSDLGEVGELFF.

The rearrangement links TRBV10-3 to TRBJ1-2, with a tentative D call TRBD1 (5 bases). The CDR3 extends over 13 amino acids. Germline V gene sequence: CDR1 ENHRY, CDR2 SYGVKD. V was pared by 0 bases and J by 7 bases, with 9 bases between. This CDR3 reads CAISESGARGYTF. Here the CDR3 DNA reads TGTGCCATCAGTGAGTCTGGGGCTCGTGGCTACACCTTC.